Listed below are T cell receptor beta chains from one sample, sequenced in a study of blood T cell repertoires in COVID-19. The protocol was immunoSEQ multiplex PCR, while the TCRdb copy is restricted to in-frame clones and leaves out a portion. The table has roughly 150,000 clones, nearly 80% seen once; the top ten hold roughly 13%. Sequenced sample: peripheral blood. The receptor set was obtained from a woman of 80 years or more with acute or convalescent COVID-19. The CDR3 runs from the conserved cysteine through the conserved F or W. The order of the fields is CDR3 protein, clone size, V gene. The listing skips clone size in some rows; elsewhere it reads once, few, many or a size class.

CDR3aa: CATSDPTSGTGNTIYF
abundance: -
v_gene: TRBV24-1

CDR3aa: CSVTGINEQFF
abundance: once
v_gene: TRBV20-1

CDR3aa: CASSFPTAAQPQHF
abundance: -
v_gene: TRBV28

CDR3aa: CASSGQGPLSEQYF
abundance: -
v_gene: TRBV2

CDR3aa: CASSIYSLSGNTIYF
abundance: -
v_gene: TRBV19

CDR3aa: CASSFRRDYGYTF
abundance: many
v_gene: TRBV12-1

CDR3aa: CASSLSQNTEAFF
abundance: -
v_gene: TRBV7-9

CDR3aa: CASSYSYTDTQYF
abundance: once
v_gene: TRBV6-5

CDR3aa: CASSLAGFEAGELFF
abundance: -
v_gene: TRBV5-1

CDR3aa: CASSARTSNTEAFF
abundance: few
v_gene: TRBV13

CDR3aa: CAWSRGEGYEQYF
abundance: -
v_gene: TRBV30